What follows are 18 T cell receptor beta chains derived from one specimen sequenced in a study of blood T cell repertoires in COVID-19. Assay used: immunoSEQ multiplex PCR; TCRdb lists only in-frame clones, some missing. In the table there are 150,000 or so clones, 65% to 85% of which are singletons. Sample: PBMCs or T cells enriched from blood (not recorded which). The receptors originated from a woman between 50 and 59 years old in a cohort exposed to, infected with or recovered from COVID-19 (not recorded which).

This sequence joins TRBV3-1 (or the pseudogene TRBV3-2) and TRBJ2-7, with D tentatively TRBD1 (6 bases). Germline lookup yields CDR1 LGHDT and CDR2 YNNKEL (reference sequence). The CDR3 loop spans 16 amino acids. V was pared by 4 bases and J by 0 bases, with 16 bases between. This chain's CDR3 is CASSPTGTRSSYEQYF. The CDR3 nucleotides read TGTGCCAGCAGCCCCACAGGGACAAGGAGCTCCTACGAGCAGTACTTC.

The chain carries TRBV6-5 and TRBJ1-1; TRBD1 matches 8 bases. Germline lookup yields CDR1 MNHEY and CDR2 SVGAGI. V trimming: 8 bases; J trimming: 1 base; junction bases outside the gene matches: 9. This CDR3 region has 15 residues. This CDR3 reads CASAGIGTGNTEAFF. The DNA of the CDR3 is TGTGCCAGCGCCGGGATCGGGACAGGGAACACTGAAGCTTTCTTT.

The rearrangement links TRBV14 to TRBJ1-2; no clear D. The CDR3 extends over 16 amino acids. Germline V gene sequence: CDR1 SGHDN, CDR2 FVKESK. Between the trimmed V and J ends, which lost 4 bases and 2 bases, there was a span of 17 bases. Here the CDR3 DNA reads TGTGCCAGCAGCCTTGCGACTGGCACATTCAACTATGGCTACACCTTC. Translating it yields CASSLATGTFNYGYTF.

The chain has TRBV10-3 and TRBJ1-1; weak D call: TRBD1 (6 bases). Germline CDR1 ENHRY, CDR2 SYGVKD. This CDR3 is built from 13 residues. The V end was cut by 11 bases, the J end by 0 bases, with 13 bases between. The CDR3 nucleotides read TGTGCCGCGCGGGGGCTAATGAACACTGAAGCTTTCTTT. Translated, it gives CAARGLMNTEAFF.

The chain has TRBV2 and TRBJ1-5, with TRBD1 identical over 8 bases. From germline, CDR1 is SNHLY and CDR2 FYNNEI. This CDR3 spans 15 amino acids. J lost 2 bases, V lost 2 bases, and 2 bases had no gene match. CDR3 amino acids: CASSEQTGGNQPQHF. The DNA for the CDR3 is TGTGCCAGCAGTGAACAGACAGGGGGCAATCAGCCCCAGCATTTT.

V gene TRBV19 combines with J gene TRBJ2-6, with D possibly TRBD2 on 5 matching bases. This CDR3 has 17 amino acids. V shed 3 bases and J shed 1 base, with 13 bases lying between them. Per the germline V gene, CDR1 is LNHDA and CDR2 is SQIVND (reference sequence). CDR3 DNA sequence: TGTGCCAGTAGTATCGCGGGTCCCAGATCTGGGGCCAACGTCCTGACTTTC. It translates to CASSIAGPRSGANVLTF.

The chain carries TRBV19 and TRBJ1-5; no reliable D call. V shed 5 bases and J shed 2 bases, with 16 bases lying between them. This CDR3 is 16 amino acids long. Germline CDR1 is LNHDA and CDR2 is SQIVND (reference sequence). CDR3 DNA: TGTGCCAGTAGTCCCTTTTCGGGGTTTGGCAATCAGCCCCAGCATTTT. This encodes CASSPFSGFGNQPQHF.

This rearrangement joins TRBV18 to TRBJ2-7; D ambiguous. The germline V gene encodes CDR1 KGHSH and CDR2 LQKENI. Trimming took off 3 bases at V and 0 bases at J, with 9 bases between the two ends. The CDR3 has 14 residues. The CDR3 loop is CASSPGRSSYEQYF. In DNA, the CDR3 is TGTGCCAGCTCACCTGGCAGGTCCTCCTACGAGCAGTACTTC. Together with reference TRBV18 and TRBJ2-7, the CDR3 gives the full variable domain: NAGVMQNPRHLVRRRGQEARLRCSPMKGHSHVYWYRQLPEEGLKFMVYLQKENIIDESGMPKERFSAEFPKEGPSILRIQQVVRGDSAAYFCASSPGRSSYEQYFGPGTRLTVT.

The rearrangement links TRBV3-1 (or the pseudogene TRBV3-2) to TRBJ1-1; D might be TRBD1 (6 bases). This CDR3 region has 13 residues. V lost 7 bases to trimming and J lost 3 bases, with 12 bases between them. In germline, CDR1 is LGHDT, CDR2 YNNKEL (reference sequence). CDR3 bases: TGTGCCAGCACCTTAGGGGGGGACACTGAAGCTTTCTTT. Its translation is CASTLGGDTEAFF.

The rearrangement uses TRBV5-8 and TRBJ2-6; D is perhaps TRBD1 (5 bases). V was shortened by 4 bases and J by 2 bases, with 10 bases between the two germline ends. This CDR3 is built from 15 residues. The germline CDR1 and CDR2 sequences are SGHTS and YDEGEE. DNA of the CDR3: TGTGCCAGCAGCGGCGCCAGGGCTGGGGCCAACGTCCTGACTTTC. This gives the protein CASSGARAGANVLTF.

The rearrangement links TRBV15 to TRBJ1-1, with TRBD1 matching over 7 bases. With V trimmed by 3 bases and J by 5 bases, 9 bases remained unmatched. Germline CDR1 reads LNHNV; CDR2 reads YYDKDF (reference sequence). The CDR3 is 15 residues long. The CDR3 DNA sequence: TGTGCCACCAGCAGGGAGACAGGGACATGGACTGAAGCTTTCTTT. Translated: CATSRETGTWTEAFF.

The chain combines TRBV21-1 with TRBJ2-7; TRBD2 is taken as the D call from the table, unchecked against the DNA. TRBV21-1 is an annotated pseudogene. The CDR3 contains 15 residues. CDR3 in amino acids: CASPRWEDDTYEQYF. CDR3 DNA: TGTGCCAGCCCTAGATGGGAGGATGACACCTACGAGCAGTACTTC.

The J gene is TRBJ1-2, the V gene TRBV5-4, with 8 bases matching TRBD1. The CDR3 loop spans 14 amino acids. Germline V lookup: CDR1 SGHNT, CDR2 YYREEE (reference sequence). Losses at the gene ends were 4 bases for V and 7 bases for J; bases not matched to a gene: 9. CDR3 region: CASSEKDRVPGYTF. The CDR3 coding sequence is TGTGCCAGCAGCGAAAAGGACAGGGTCCCTGGCTACACCTTC.

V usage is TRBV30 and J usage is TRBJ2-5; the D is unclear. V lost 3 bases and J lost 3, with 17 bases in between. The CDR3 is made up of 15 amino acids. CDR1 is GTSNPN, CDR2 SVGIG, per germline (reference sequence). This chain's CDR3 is CAWSLHRGIEETQYF. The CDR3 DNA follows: TGTGCCTGGAGCTTACATCGCGGTATAGAAGAGACCCAGTACTTC.

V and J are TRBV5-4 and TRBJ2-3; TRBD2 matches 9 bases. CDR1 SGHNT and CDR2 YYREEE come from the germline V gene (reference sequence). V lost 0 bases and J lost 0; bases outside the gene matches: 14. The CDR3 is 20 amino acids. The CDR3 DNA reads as TGTGCCAGCAGCTTGGCCAGCCTAAGCGGGAGGTCTACTAGCACAGATACGCAGTATTTT. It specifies CASSLASLSGRSTSTDTQYF. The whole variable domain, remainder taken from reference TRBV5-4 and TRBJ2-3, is ETGVTQSPTHLIKTRGQQVTLRCSSQSGHNTVSWYQQALGQGPQFIFQYYREEENGRGNFPPRFSGLQFPNYSSELNVNALELDDSALYLCASSLASLSGRSTSTDTQYFGPGTRLTVL.

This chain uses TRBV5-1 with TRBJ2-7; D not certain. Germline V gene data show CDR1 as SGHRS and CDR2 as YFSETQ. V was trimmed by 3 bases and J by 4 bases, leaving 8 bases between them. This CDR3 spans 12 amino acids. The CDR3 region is CASSSSYYEQYF. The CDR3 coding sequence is TGCGCCAGCAGCTCTAGTTATTACGAGCAGTACTTC.

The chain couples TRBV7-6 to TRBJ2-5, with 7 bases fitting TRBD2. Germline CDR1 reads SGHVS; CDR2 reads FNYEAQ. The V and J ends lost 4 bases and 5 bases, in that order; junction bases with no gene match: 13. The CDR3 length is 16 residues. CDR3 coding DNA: TGTGCCAGCAGCTCTGTGTCACTCCTCGGGGGGGAGACCCAGTACTTC. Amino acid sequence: CASSSVSLLGGETQYF.

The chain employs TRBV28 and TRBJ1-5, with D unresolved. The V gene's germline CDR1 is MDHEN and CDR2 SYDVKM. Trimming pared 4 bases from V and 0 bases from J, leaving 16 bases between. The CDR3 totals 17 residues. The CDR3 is CASSSWAGGRSNQPQHF. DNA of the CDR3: TGTGCCAGCAGTTCCTGGGCCGGAGGTCGTAGCAATCAGCCCCAGCATTTT.